What follows are 12 T cell receptor beta chains derived from one specimen sequenced in a study of long-term antiretroviral therapy in people with HIV. The libraries were made with immunoSEQ v3.0 at survey level. Using immunoSEQ multiplex PCR, the repertoire was profiled, and TCRdb retains in-frame clones only, with some absent. This sample yields fewer than 30,000 clones, of which about 79% are seen a single time; 5.6% belongs to the top ten. Sequencing was performed on unsorted PBMCs, taken 0.7 years before starting antiretroviral therapy. The receptors were gathered from a man aged 30 to 45 with HIV.

The chain combines TRBV7-8 with TRBJ2-2; 9 bases line up with TRBD2. After removal of 4 bases from V and 4 bases from J, the junction contained 10 bases not matched to a gene. Germline CDR1 SGHVS, CDR2 FQNEAQ. The CDR3 runs 17 residues. CDR3 sequence reads: CASSSSSSGRTTGELFF. For the CDR3, the DNA is TGTGCCAGCAGCTCATCATCCAGCGGGAGGACCACCGGGGAGCTGTTTTTT.

This clone was picked up one time. V and J are TRBV6-5 and TRBJ2-7; D is unresolved. Trimming removed 6 bases from V and 4 bases from J, with 10 bases in between. Germline V gives CDR1 MNHEY, CDR2 SVGAGI. The length of the CDR3 is 12 residues. Written as DNA, the CDR3 is TGTGCCAGCAGCCCCAATCGGTACGAGCAGTACTTC. Amino acid sequence: CASSPNRYEQYF.

This clone came up once. This chain uses TRBV7-2 with TRBJ2-1; 8 bases are shared with TRBD2. The junction had 8 bases not matched to a gene; V was cut back by 0 bases and J by 1 base. The germline V gene encodes CDR1 SGHTA and CDR2 FQGNSA. This CDR3 has 18 residues. Here the CDR3 reads CASSLAPLRGVSYNEQFF. CDR3 bases: TGTGCCAGCAGCTTAGCCCCATTGCGGGGGGTTTCCTACAATGAGCAGTTCTTC.

The chain employs TRBV4-2 and TRBJ2-1, with 11 bases matching TRBD2. CDR1 and CDR2 (germline): LGHNA, YNFKEQ. V lost 4 bases to trimming and J lost 10 bases; unmatched junction nucleotides: 9. The CDR3 covers 15 residues. The CDR3 bases are TGTGCCAGCAGCCCCTTAGCGGGGGGGCCAGGAGAGCAGTTCTTC. Translating it yields CASSPLAGGPGEQFF.

The V gene is TRBV5-4, the J gene TRBJ2-7; D perhaps matches TRBD1 (6 bases). The germline V and J ends were trimmed by 4 bases and 1 base, with 18 bases remaining between them. The length of the CDR3 is 16 residues. Germline V CDR1 and CDR2: SGHNT, YYREEE (reference sequence). The CDR3 loop reads CASSNRDRHESYEQYF. The DNA for the CDR3 is TGTGCCAGCAGCAACCGCGACAGGCACGAATCCTACGAGCAGTACTTC.

The chain couples TRBV11-2 to TRBJ1-4, with TRBD1 matching 9 bases. Germline trimming cut 2 bases from V and 10 bases from J; bases unmatched to any gene: 8. CDR1 and CDR2 (germline): SGHAT, FQNNGV. The CDR3 loop spans 15 amino acids. The CDR3 nucleotides read TGTGCCAGCAGCTTACCCGACAGGGGGGTGGTAAAACTGTTTTTT. Translating gives CASSLPDRGVVKLFF.

The V call is TRBV18, the J call TRBJ2-1; D ambiguous. CDR1 KGHSH and CDR2 LQKENI come from the germline V gene. V shed 2 bases and J shed 0 bases, with 11 bases lying between them. This CDR3 region has 16 residues. CDR3 in amino acids: CASSPDVWSSYNEQFF. The CDR3 nucleotides read TGTGCCAGCTCACCAGACGTCTGGAGCTCCTACAATGAGCAGTTCTTC.

The chain links TRBV5-1 to TRBJ2-7, with D uncertain. Germline CDR1 reads SGHRS; CDR2 reads YFSETQ. The V gene lost 4 bases and the J gene lost 3 bases, with 5 bases spanning the gap. The CDR3 length is 11 residues. The CDR3 here is CASSLNYEQYF. CDR3 bases: TGCGCCAGCAGCCTCAACTACGAGCAGTACTTC.

This clone was found a few times. The chain recombines TRBV7-6 with TRBJ2-5; 8 nucleotides agree with TRBD2. The V gene end was trimmed by 4 bases and the J gene end by 5 bases; junction bases not matched to a gene: 9. The CDR3 consists of 15 residues. Germline V gene sequence: CDR1 SGHVS, CDR2 FNYEAQ. The CDR3 DNA follows: TGTGCCAGCAGCTCAAGCGGGGGACTGAAGGAGACCCAGTACTTC. This gives the protein CASSSSGGLKETQYF.

In its sample, this clone was seen once. V and J are TRBV30 and TRBJ1-5, with 7 bases matching TRBD1. V gave up 2 bases and J gave up 3 bases; unmatched junction bases: 4. The CDR3 has 14 residues. Germline CDR1 GTSNPN, CDR2 SVGIG (reference sequence). Here the CDR3 DNA reads TGTGCCTGGAGTAGGACAGGCAACAATCAGCCCCAGCATTTT. The encoded protein is CAWSRTGNNQPQHF.

The chain has TRBV28 and TRBJ2-7, with D perhaps TRBD2 (5 bases). Germline CDR1 and CDR2: MDHEN and SYDVKM. This CDR3 is built from 17 residues. Deletions cut 4 bases from V and 5 bases from J, with 24 bases between. Here the CDR3 reads CASSSTGTLSRFHEQYF. The CDR3 bases are TGTGCCAGCAGTTCTACGGGAACCTTAAGTAGGTTCCACGAGCAGTACTTC.

The chain uses TRBV9 and TRBJ1-5; weak D call: TRBD1 (5 bases). Per germline, CDR1 SGDLS and CDR2 YYNGEE. The CDR3 has 15 residues. The V and J ends lost 2 bases and 0 bases respectively, with 9 bases between them. CDR3 sequence: CASSVRDGSNQPQHF. The CDR3 DNA reads TGTGCCAGCAGCGTCCGGGACGGTAGCAATCAGCCCCAGCATTTT.